The clone carrying this T cell receptor beta chain was detected a few times. The antigen remains undetermined. Trimming took 2 bases from V and 5 from J; bases not matched to a gene: 6. Per germline, CDR1 ENHRY and CDR2 SYGVKD. CDR3 size: 15 residues. RNA transcripts served as template for amplifying TCR beta CDR3 sequences. First-round RT-PCR with HTBI primers preceded a second-round multiplex PCR. TCRdb re-called the multiplex PCR reads through MiXCR, storing one row per CDR3 protein. The sample has almost 750,000 distinct CDR3 sequences, 40% seen once; the top ten hold 44%. This sample was included in a study of Graves' ophthalmopathy and Graves' hyperthyroidism. Regarding the study as a whole: Blood samples also showed most expanded thyroid clonotypes exceeding 0.001 frequency.

The specimen was peripheral blood. The V and J genes are TRBV10-3 and TRBJ2-7, with TRBD2 matching 10 bases. This sequence originates from an adult man with Graves' ophthalmopathy. The CDR3 loop is CAISESLAGEDEQYF. The CDR3, as DNA: TGTGCCATCAGTGAGAGCCTAGCGGGAGAGGACGAGCAGTACTTC.